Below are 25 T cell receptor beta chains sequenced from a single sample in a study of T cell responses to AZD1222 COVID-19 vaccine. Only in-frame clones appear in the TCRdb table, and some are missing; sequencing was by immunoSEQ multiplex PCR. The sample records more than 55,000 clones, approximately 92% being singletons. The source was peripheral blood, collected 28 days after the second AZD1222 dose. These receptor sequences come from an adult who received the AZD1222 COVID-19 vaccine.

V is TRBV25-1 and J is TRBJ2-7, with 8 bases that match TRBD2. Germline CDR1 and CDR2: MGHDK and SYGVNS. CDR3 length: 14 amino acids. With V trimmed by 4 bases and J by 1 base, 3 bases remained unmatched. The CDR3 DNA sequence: TGTGCCAGCAGTGTTACGGGGGGGTCCTACGAGCAGTACTTC. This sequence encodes CASSVTGGSYEQYF.

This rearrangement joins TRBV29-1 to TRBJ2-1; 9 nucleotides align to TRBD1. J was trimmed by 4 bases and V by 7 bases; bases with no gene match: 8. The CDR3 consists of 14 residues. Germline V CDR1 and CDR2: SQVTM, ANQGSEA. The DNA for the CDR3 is TGCAGCGCAACGCCGGGACAGGGTTACAATGAGCAGTTCTTC. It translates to CSATPGQGYNEQFF.

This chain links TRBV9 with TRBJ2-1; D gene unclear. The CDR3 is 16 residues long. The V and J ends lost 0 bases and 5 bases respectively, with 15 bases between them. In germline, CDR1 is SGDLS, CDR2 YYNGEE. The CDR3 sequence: CASSVGSVHADNEQFF. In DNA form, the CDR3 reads TGTGCCAGCAGCGTAGGGTCCGTCCATGCGGACAATGAGCAGTTCTTC.

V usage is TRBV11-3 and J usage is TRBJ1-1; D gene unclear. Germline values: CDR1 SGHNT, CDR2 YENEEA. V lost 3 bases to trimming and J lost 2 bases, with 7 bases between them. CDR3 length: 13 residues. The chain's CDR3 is CASSFHRNTEAFF. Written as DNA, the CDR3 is TGTGCCAGCAGCTTCCATAGAAACACTGAAGCTTTCTTT.

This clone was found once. The CDR3 loop reads CASSLASGAGETQYF. CDR3 nucleotides: TGTGCCAGCAGCCTTGCTAGCGGGGCTGGGGAGACCCAGTACTTC. This chain links TRBV9 with TRBJ2-5, with 9 bases matching TRBD2. The length of the CDR3 is 15 residues. Per germline, CDR1 SGDLS and CDR2 YYNGEE. The trim removed 4 bases at V and 5 bases at J, leaving 9 bases unmatched.

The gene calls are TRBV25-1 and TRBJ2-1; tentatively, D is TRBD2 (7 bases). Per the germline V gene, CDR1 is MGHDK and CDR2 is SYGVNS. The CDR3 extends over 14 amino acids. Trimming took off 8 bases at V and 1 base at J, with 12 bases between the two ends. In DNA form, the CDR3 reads TGTGCCAGCCAAAGCGGGACATCCTACAATGAGCAGTTCTTC. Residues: CASQSGTSYNEQFF.

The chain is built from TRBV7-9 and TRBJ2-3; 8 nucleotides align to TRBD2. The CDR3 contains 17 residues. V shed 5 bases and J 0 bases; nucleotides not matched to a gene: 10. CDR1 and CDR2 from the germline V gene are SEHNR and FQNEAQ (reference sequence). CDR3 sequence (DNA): TGTGCCAGCAGCGTTCAGGTAGCGGGGACAAGCACAGATACGCAGTATTTT. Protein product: CASSVQVAGTSTDTQYF.

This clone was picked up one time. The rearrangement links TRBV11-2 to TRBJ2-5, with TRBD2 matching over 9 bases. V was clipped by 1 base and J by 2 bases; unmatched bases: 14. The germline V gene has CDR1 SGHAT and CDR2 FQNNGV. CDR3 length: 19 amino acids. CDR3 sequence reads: CASSLVLMALAGTQETQYF. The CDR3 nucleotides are TGTGCCAGCAGCTTAGTGTTGATGGCGCTAGCGGGGACTCAAGAGACCCAGTACTTC. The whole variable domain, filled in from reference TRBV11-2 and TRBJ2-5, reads EAGVAQSPRYKIIEKRQSVAFWCNPISGHATLYWYQQILGQGPKLLIQFQNNGVVDDSQLPKDRFSAERLKGVDSTLKIQPAKLEDSAVYLCASSLVLMALAGTQETQYFGPGTRLLVL.

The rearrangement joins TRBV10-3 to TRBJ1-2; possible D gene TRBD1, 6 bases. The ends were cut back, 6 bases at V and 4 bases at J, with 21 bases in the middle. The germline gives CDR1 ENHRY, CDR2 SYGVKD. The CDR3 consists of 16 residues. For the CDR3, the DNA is TGTGCCATCAGATTTCAAATAACAGGGTTCGGCTATGGCTACACCTTC. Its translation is CAIRFQITGFGYGYTF.

The CDR3 loop is CAWGVDSSYNEQFF. CDR3 coding DNA: TGTGCCTGGGGAGTGGATAGCTCCTACAATGAGCAGTTCTTC. This chain connects TRBV30 to TRBJ2-1, with D uncertain. The length of the CDR3 is 14 residues. Trimming removed 5 bases at V and 0 bases at J, with 11 bases between. Per germline, CDR1 GTSNPN and CDR2 SVGIG (reference sequence).

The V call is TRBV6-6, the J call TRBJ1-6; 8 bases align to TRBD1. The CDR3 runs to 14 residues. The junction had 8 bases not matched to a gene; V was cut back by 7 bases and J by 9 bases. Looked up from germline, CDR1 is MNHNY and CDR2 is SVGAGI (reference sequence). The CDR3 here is CASKTGEVGSPLHF. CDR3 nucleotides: TGTGCCAGCAAGACAGGGGAAGTGGGTTCACCCCTCCACTTT.

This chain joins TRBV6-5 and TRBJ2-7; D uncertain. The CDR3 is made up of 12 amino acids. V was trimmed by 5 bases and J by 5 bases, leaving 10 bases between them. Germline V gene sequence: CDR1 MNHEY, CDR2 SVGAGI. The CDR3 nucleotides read TGTGCCAGCAGTCCCACGAGGAACGAGCAGTACTTC. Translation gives CASSPTRNEQYF.

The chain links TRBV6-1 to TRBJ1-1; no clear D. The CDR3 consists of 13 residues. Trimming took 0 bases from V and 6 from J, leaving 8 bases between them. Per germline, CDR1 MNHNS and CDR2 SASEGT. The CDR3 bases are TGTGCCAGCAGTGAAGCGAGGGCTTCTGAAGCTTTCTTT. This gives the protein CASSEARASEAFF.

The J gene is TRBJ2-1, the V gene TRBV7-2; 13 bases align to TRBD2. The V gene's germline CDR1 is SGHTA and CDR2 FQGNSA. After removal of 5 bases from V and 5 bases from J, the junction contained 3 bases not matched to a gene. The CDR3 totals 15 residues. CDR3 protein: CASSLTSGGNNEQFF. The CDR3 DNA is TGTGCCAGCAGCCTGACTAGCGGGGGGAACAATGAGCAGTTCTTC.

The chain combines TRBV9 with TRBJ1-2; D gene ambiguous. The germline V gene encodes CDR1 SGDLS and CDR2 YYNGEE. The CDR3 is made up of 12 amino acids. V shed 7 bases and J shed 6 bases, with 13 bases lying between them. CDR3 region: CASSPGFDGYTF. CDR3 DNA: TGTGCCAGCTCCCCGGGTTTCGATGGCTACACCTTC.

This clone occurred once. Written as DNA, the CDR3 is TGTGCCTGGAGTGGAAACCGGGGCCGACAATCTAGCACAGATACGCAGTATTTT. Amino acid sequence: CAWSGNRGRQSSTDTQYF. The rearrangement uses TRBV30 and TRBJ2-3; D is perhaps TRBD1 or TRBD2 (5 bases each). The V end lost 1 base, the J end lost 0 bases, and 20 bases lay between the germline ends. The CDR3 sequence is 18 residues long. Germline V gives CDR1 GTSNPN, CDR2 SVGIG (reference sequence).

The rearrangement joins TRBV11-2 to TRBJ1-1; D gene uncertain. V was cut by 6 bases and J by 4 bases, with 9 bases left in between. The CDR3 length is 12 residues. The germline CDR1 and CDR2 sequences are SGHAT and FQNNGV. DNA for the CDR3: TGTGCCAGCAGTCCGGGAACCACTGAAGCTTTCTTT. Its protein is CASSPGTTEAFF.

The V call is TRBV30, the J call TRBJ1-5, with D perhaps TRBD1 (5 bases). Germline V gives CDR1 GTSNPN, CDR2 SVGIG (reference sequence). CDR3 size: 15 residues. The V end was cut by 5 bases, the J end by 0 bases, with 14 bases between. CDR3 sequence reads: CAWGLGLYSNQPQHF. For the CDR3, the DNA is TGTGCCTGGGGACTGGGGCTTTATAGCAATCAGCCCCAGCATTTT.

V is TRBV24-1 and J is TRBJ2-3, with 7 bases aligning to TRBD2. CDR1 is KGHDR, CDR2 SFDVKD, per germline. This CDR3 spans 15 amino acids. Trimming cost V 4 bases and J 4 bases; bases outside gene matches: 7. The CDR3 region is CATSDPGREPDTQYF. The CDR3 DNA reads TGTGCCACCAGTGACCCAGGGAGGGAGCCAGATACGCAGTATTTT.

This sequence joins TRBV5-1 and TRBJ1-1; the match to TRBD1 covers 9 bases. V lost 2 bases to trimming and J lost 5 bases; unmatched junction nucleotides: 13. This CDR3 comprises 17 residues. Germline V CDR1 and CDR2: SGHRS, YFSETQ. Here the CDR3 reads CASSLRQGGPGGTEAFF. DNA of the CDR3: TGCGCCAGCAGCTTACGACAGGGGGGGCCCGGAGGGACTGAAGCTTTCTTT.

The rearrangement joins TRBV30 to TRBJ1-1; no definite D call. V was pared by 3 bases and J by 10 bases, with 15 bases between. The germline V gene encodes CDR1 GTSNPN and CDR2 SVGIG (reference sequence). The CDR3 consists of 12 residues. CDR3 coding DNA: TGTGCCTGGAGGGACGGAGGGATCGCAGCTTTCTTT. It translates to CAWRDGGIAAFF.

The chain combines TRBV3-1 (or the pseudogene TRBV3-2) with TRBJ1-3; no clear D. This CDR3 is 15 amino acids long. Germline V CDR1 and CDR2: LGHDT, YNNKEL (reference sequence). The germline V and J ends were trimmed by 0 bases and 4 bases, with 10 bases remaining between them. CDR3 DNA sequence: TGTGCCAGCAGCCAAGATCCGGGGTCCGGAAACACCATATATTTT. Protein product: CASSQDPGSGNTIYF.

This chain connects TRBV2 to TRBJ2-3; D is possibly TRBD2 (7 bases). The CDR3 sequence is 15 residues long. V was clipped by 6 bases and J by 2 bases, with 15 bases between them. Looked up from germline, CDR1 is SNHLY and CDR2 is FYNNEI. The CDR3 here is CASSSAGASTDTQYF. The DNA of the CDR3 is TGTGCCAGCAGCAGCGCGGGGGCCTCCACAGATACGCAGTATTTT. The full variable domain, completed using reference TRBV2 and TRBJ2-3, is EPEVTQTPSHQVTQMGQEVILRCVPISNHLYFYWYRQILGQKVEFLVSFYNNEISEKSEIFDDQFSVERPDGSNFTLKIRSTKLEDSAMYFCASSSAGASTDTQYFGPGTRLTVL.

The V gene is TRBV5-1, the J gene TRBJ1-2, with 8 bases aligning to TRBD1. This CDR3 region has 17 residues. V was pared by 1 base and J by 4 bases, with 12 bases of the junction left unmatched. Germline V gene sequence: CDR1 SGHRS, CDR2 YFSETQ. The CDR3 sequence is CASSLKRFRGHGYGYTF. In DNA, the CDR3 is TGCGCCAGCAGCTTGAAAAGGTTCAGGGGGCATGGCTATGGCTACACCTTC.

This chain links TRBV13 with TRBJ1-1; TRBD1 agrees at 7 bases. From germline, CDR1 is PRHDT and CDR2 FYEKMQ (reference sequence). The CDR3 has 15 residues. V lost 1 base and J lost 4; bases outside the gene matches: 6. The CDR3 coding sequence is TGTGCCAGCAGCTTAGCCCCAGGGGGGCCCACTGAAGCTTTCTTT. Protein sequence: CASSLAPGGPTEAFF.